This paragraph covers one T cell receptor beta chain sequence. Its antigen remains unidentified. Qualities for individual bases were not recorded, and no much larger clone is one base off. This sample was included in a study of T cell responses to AZD1222 COVID-19 vaccine (dated by TCRdb to the early 2020s). Background for the entire study: AZD1222 recipients whose second dose came at about 4 weeks and those whose second dose came at about 12 weeks were combined into one group, since spike-specific TCR depth and breadth did not differ between the two schedules. TCR sequencing covered over 230 trial participants: 207 given two doses of AZD1222 and 26 given two doses of MenACWY control vaccine. Enrollment into the trials was organized by age into subgroups of 18-55, 56-69 and 70-plus years, and those subgroups contained about 160, 30 and 59 TCR-sequenced participants, respectively.

Interpreted using the paper, the time point label stands for: baseline before first vaccination. Vaccinee samples were obtained from the UK trials COV001 and COV002, which included a single-blind randomized controlled phase 2/3 trial of AZD1222 (ChAdOx1 nCoV-19) in healthy adults. For TCRbeta chain sequencing, PBMC samples from trial participants were taken at day 0 and at day 28 after the second dose. The CDR3 regions of human TCRbeta chains were analyzed by immunosequencing. Concerning the study's data processing: Repertoire TCRs were checked for matches against a reference library of SARS-CoV-2-specific TCRs that had been generated using the MIRA antigen-specificity platform. Breadth was defined as the fraction of unique TCRs that were SARS-CoV-2-associated, and depth was defined as the fraction of total T cells that were SARS-CoV-2-associated. Each spike-specific TCR was assigned to its reactive spike region and to a CD4 or CD8 class using the MIRA data. Log10-transformed breadth and depth values were compared by one-way ANOVA with Sidak's multiple comparisons tests. Drawn from immuneACCESS, this table holds only the in-frame rearrangements with V and J called that TCRdb kept. Clones are partly lost; checked studies trace under half to an unresolved V gene and leave the rest unexplained. The V and J calls and clone size are taken from that table; D and trimming were inferred from the DNA. Here the sample has around 120,000 clones; around 92% occur a single time. Together, the top ten hold 1.1% of the sample.

From cysteine to phenylalanine, the CDR3 is 14 amino acids long. CDR3 DNA only is kept here, 42 bases in frame from base 1. The junction shows trimming of 0 bases on V and 7 bases on J, plus 9 bases between the germline ends. In the germline V gene, CDR1 corresponds to SNHLY and CDR2 to FYNNEI. Here is what the overall study found, with its caveats: Spike-specific TCR breadth and depth rose significantly after two AZD1222 doses compared with day 0 and with MenACWY recipients. In the small 56-69-year group, the increase in depth fell short of significance, most likely because of low power. Only 5 to 7 AZD1222 recipients were SARS-CoV-2 seropositive at baseline, limiting conclusions about previously exposed vaccinees. Reportedly, close to half of the unique spike-specific TCRs recognized epitopes lying outside the regions that are mutated in the B.1.351 and B.1.1.7 variants. Participants were mostly white British, with more females than males. The authors suggested clonal diversity may have been underestimated. Because no day 14 peak-response samples were available, the repertoires could be characterized only after the peak T cell response. Vaccine-associated CD4 TCRs spanned the whole spike protein, with dominant responses in regions 160-218 and 743-854.

The specimen was peripheral blood, collected on day 0 of AZD1222 vaccination. This clonotype was sampled from an adult in good health. The V and J segments used are TRBV2 and TRBJ2-2, with the D segment identity uncertain. The sequenced DNA is TGTGCCAGCAGTGAAGCAAGGGTTGGCGGGGAGCTGTTTTTT. It codes for CASSEARVGGELFF.